This TCR beta chain was captured by sequencing in a study of OX40 agonist ivuxolimab in advanced cancers. Whole-study context: The dose of intravenous ivuxolimab that patients received every 2 weeks ranged from 0.01 to 10 mg/kg.

After removal of 6 bases from V and 8 bases from J, the junction contained 8 bases not matched to a gene. This CDR3 comprises 14 residues. Germline CDR1 SEHNR, CDR2 FQNEAQ (reference sequence). Clones were read by immunoSEQ multiplex PCR, and TCRdb kept only the in-frame ones, dropping some. The table has 65,000 to 85,000 clones, 87% seen once. V usage is TRBV7-9 and J usage is TRBJ2-1; TRBD1 aligns across 9 bases. The sample here was CD4+ or CD8+ T cells sorted from blood, taken in a trial of the OX40 agonist ivuxolimab. This receptor was taken from an adult with an advanced solid tumor such as melanoma, head and neck, liver or kidney cancer. Written as DNA, the CDR3 is TGTGCCAGCAGGTCCGGGGACAGGGACTATGAGCAGTTCTTC. It yields the protein CASRSGDRDYEQFF.